This T cell receptor beta chain comes out of a study of blood T cell repertoires in COVID-19. Authors' data handling: The authors estimated nucleated cell counts from reference gene primer amplification. Assay used: immunoSEQ multiplex PCR; TCRdb lists only in-frame clones, some missing. That table furnishes V, J and clone size, whereas the DNA furnished D and trimming. Of 190,000 or so clones in the sample, about 85% were seen once. Participants, about 18 to 100 years old, spanned more than 20 US areas. Participant reports of clinical history set cohort assignment. Recovered status applied to Cohort 3 donors who had two consecutive negative PCRs. It also applied to those with clearance or with symptom resolution. The V end was cut by 4 bases, the J end by 7 bases, with 17 bases between. The CDR3 covers 16 residues. Germline CDR1 is SGHNT and CDR2 is YENEEA.

The specimen was PBMCs or T cells enriched from blood (not recorded which). The chain is built from TRBV11-3 and TRBJ1-6; D unresolved. The receptor's source is a woman aged 30 to 39 who had recovered from COVID-19. The CDR3 DNA is TGTGCCAGCAGCTACCGACCCTGGGAGTGGAATTCACCCCTCCACTTT. Translating it yields CASSYRPWEWNSPLHF.